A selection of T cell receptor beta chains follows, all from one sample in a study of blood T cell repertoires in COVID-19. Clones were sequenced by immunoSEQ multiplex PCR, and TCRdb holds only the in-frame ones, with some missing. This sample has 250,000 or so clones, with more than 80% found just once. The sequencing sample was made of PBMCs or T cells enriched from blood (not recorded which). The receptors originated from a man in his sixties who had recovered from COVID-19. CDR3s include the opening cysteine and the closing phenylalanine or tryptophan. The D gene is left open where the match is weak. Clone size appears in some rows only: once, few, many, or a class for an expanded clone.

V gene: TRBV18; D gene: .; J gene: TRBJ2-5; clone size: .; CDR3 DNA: TGTGCCAGCTCACCAATCGCAGGAATCATAGAGACCCAGTACTTC; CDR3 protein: CASSPIAGIIETQYF
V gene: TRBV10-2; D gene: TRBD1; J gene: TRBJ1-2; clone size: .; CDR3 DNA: TGCGCCAGCAGTGAGGGACAGGGCGATGGCTACACCTTC; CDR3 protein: CASSEGQGDGYTF
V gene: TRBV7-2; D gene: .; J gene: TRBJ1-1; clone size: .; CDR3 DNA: TGTGCCAGCAGCTCCGAGGGTGCGGGCACTGAAGCTTTCTTT; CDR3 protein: CASSSEGAGTEAFF
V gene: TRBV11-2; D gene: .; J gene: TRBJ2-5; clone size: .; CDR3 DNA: TGTGCCAGCAGCTTAGGGTTCCAGGGGTTCGGGACCCAGTACTTC; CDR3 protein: CASSLGFQGFGTQYF
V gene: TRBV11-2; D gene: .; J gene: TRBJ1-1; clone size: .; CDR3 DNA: TGTGCCAGCAGCCCTAGGGCTCGGGGGGGCGAAGCTTTCTTT; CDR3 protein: CASSPRARGGEAFF
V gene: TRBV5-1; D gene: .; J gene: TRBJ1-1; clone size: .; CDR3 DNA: TGCGCCAGCAGCCTGGGACTTATGAACACTGAAGCTTTCTTT; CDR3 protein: CASSLGLMNTEAFF
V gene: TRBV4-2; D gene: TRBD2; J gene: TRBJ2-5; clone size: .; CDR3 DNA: TGTGCCAGCAGCTCCGGGACTAGCGGGGGGCCTCAAGAGACCCAGTACTTC; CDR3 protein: CASSSGTSGGPQETQYF
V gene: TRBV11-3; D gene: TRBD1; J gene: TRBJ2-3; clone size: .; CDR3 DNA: TGTGCCAGCAGCCCACAGGGGAACACAGATACGCAGTATTTT; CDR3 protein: CASSPQGNTDTQYF
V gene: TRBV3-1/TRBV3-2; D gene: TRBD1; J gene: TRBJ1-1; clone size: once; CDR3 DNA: TGTGCCAGCAGCCATAACAGGGGGACTGAAGCTTTCTTT; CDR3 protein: CASSHNRGTEAFF
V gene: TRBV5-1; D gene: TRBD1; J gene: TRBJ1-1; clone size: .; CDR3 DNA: TGCGCCAGCAGCCAAACCCCGGGACAGGGTAAGAACACTGAAGCTTTCTTT; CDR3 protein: CASSQTPGQGKNTEAFF
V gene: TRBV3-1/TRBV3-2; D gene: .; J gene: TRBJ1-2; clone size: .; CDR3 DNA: TGTGCCAGCAGCTCGCGCCAGGGGCAAAATGGCTACACCTTC; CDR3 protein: CASSSRQGQNGYTF
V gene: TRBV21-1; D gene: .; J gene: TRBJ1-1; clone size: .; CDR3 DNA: TGTGCCAGCATTAAGGACAGGAAGAACACTGAAGCTTTCTTT; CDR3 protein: CASIKDRKNTEAFF
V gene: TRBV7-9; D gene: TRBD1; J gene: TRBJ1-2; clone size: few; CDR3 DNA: TGTGCCAGCAGCAAAATTCCCGACAGGGGGCGGGACTATGGCTACACCTTC; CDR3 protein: CASSKIPDRGRDYGYTF
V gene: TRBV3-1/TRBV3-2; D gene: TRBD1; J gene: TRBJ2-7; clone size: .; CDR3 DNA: TGTGCCAGCAGCCAAGTGACAGGGTACGAGCAGTACTTC; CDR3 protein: CASSQVTGYEQYF
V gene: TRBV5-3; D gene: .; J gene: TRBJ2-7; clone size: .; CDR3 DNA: TGTGCCAGAAGCTTGGCCACAATACCTGACTACGAGCAGTACTTC; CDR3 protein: CARSLATIPDYEQYF
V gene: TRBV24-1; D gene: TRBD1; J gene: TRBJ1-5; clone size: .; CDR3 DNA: TGTGCCACCAGTGAGACAGGGGACGAACAGCCCCAGCATTTT; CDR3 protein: CATSETGDEQPQHF
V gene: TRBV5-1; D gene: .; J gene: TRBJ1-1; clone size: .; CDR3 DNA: TGCGCCAGCAGCTTGGCGCTAGTCCCCAACGCTGAAGCTTTCTTT; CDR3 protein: CASSLALVPNAEAFF
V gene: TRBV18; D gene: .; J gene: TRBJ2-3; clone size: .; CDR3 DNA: TGTGCCAGCTCACCTGGGGCAGGTTATACAGATACGCAGTATTTT; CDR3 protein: CASSPGAGYTDTQYF
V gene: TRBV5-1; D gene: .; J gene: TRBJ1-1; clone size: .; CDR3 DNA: TGCGCCAGCAACCCAGGGGTTTTGGAAACTGAAGCTTTCTTT; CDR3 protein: CASNPGVLETEAFF
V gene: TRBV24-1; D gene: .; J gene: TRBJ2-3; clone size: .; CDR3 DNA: TGTGCCACCAGTGATTCAAGGACAGCAGATACGCAGTATTTT; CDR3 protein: CATSDSRTADTQYF
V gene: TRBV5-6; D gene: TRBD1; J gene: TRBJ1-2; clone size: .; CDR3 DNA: TGTGCCAGCAGCTTCGGACAGGGAGGTGCTAACTATGGCTACACCTTC; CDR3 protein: CASSFGQGGANYGYTF
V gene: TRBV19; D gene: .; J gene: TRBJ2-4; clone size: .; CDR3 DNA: TGTGCCAGTAGTATAGGACAAGAGAGGGACATTCAGTACTTC; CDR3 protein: CASSIGQERDIQYF
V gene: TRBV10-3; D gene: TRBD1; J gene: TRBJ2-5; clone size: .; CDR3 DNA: TGTGCCACCAGGGGGCTGGGGGAGACCCAGTACTTC; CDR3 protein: CATRGLGETQYF
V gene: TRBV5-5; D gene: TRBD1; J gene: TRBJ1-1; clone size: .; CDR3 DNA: TGTGCCAGCAGCTGGACAGGGGCCCTTGAAGCTTTCTTT; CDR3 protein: CASSWTGALEAFF
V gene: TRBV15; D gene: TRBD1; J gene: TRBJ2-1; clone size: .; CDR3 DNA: TGTGCCACCAGCAGAGTGAGGGACAGGGGGACCTACAATGAGCAGTTCTTC; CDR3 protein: CATSRVRDRGTYNEQFF
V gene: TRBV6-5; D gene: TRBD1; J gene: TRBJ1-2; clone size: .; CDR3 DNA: TGTGCCAGCAGTCCCCGACAGGGAAGTTATGGCTACACCTTC; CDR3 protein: CASSPRQGSYGYTF
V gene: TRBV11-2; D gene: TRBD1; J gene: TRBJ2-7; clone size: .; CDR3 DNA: TGTGCCAGCAGCTGGGGGACAGGCCCCTACGAGCAGTACTTC; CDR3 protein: CASSWGTGPYEQYF
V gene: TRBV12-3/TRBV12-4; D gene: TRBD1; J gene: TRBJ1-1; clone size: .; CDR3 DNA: TGTGCCAGCAGTTTACAGGGGGACACTGAAGCTTTCTTT; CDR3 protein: CASSLQGDTEAFF
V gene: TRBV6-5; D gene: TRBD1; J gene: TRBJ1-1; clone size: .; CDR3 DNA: TGTGCCAGCAGAAATCAGGGGGTGGTTGAAGCTTTCTTT; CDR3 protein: CASRNQGVVEAFF
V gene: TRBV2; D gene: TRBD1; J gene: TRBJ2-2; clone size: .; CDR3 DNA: TGTGCCAGCAAGGAGGACAGGGAGGCCACCGGGGAGCTGTTTTTT; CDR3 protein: CASKEDREATGELFF
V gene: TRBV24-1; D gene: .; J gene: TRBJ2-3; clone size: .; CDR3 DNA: TGTGCCACCAGTGATTCTAGCGTAGAACGCACAGATACGCAGTATTTT; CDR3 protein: CATSDSSVERTDTQYF
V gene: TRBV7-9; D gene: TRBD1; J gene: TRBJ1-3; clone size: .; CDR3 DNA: TGTGCCAGCAGCTCGATAGACAGGGGGCCGGGAAACACCATATATTTT; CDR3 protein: CASSSIDRGPGNTIYF
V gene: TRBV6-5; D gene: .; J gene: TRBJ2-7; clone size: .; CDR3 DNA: TGTGCCAGCAGCCCCCAGGGCTACGAGCAGTACTTC; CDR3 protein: CASSPQGYEQYF
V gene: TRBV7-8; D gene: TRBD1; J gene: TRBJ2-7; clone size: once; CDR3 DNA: TGTGCCAGCAGCTTTTCCACCGGGACAGGAGCCTACGAGCAGTACTTC; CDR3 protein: CASSFSTGTGAYEQYF
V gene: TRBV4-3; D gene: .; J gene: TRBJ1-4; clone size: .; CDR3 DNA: TGCGCCAGCAGCCAGGAGGAAGTAGGGTTAGGAGGAAAACTGTTTTTT; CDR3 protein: CASSQEEVGLGGKLFF
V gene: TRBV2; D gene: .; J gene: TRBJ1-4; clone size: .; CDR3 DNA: TGTGCCAGCAGCGCAGGGGTTATTAATGAAAAACTGTTTTTT; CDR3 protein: CASSAGVINEKLFF
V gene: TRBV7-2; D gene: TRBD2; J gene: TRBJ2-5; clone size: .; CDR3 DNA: TGTGCCAGCAGCTTCAGCGGGATGCAAGAGACCCAGTACTTC; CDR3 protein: CASSFSGMQETQYF
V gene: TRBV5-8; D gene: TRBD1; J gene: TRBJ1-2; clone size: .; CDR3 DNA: TGTGCCAGCAGCACCTGGCCCCGGGACAGCTATGGCTACACCTTC; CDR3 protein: CASSTWPRDSYGYTF
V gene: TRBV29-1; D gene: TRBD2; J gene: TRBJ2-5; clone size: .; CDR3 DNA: TGCAGTGAGTCGGGGGGGGAAGAGACCCAGTACTTC; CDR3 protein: CSESGGEETQYF
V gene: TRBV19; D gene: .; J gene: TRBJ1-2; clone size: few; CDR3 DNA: TGTGCCAGTTGCCCGGTTTTAACGGGGGGCGGCTATGGCTACACCTTC; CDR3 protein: CASCPVLTGGGYGYTF
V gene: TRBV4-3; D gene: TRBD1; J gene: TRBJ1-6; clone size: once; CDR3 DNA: TGCGCCAGCAGCCTTGACAGGGGTAATCATAATTCACCCCTCCACTTT; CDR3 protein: CASSLDRGNHNSPLHF
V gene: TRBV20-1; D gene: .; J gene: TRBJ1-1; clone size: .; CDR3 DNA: TGCAGTGCCTCAAGGGGGTCTGAAGCTTTCTTT; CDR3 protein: CSASRGSEAFF
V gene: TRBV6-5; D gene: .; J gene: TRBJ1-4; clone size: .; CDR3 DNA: TGTGCCAGCAGTTACGGGGCGGGGGGAAGAAAACTGTTTTTT; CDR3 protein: CASSYGAGGRKLFF
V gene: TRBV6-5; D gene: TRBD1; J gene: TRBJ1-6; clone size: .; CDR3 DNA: TGTGCCAGCAGTTACTCTACGGGACAGGGGCTGGCACCCCTCCACTTT; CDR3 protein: CASSYSTGQGLAPLHF
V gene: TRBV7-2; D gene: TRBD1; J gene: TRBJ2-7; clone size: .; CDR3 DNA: TGTGCCAGCAGCTACACCGGGACAGTTAACGAGCAGTACTTC; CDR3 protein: CASSYTGTVNEQYF
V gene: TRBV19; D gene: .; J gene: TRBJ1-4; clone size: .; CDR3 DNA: TGTGCCAGTAGTAAGCAGGGCTCGAACGAAAAACTGTTTTTT; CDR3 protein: CASSKQGSNEKLFF
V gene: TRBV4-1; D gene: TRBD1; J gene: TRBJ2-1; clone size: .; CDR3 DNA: TGCGCCAGCAGCCAAGATCGAACAGGGGGACGGGAGCAGTTCTTC; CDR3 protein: CASSQDRTGGREQFF
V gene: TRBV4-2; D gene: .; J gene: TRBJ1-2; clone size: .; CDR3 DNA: TGTGCCAGCAGCCAAGATGAGGGTCAGACAGGCTTGGGTGTCTATGGCTACACCTTC; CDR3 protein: CASSQDEGQTGLGVYGYTF
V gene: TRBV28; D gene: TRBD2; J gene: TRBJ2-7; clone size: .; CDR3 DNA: TGTGCCAGCAGGCAAAGCGGGGGGGCCCAACACGAGCAGTACTTC; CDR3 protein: CASRQSGGAQHEQYF
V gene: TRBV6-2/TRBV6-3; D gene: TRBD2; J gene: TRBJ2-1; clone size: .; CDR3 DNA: TGTGCCAGCAGTACTAGCGGGGTTACCTACAATGAGCAGTTCTTC; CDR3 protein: CASSTSGVTYNEQFF
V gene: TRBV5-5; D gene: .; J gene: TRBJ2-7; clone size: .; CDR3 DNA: TGTGCCAGCAGCTTGTCCTACTCCTACGAGCAGTACTTC; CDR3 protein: CASSLSYSYEQYF
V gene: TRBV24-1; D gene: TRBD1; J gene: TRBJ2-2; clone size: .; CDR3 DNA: TGTGCCACCGGACAGGGGATAATCACCGGGGAGCTGTTTTTT; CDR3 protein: CATGQGIITGELFF